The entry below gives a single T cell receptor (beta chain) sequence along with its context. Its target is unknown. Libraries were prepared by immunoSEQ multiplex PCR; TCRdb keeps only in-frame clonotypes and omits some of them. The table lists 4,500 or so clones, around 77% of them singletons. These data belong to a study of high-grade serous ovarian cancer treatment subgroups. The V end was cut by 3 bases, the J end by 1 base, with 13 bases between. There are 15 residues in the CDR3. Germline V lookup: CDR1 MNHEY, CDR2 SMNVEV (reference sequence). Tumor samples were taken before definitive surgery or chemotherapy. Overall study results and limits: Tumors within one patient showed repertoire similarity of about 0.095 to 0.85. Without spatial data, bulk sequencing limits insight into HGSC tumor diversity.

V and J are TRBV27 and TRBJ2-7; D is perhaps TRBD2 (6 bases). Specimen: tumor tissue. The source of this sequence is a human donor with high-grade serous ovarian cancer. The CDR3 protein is CASSFRRGTSYEQYF. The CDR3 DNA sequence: TGTGCCAGCAGTTTTAGACGCGGGACTTCCTACGAGCAGTACTTC.